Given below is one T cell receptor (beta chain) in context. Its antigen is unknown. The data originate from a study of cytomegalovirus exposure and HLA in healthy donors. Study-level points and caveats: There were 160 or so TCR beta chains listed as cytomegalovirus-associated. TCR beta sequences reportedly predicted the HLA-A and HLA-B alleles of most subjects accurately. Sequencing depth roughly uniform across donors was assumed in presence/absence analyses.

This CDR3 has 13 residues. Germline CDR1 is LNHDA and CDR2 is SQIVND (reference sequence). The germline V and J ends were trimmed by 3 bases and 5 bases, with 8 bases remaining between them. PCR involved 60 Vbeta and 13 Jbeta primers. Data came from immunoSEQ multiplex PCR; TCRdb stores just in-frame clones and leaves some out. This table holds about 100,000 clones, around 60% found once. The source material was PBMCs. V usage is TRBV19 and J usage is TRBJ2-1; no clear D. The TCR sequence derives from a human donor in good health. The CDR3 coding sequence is TGTGCCAGTAGTATCGGCAGGAACAATGAGCAGTTCTTC. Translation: CASSIGRNNEQFF. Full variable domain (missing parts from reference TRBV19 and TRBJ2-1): DGGITQSPKYLFRKEGQNVTLSCEQNLNHDAMYWYRQDPGQGLRLIYYSQIVNDFQKGDIAEGYSVSREKKESFPLTVTSAQKNPTAFYLCASSIGRNNEQFFGPGTRLTVL.